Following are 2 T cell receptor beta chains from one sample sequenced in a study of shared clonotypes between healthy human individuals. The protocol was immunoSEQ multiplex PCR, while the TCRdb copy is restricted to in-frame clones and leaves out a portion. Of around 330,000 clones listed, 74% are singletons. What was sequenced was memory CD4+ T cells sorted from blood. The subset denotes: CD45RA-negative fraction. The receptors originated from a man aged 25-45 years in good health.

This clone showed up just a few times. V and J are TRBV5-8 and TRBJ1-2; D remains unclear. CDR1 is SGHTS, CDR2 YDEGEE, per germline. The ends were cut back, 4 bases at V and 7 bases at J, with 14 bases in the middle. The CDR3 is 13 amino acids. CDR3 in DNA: TGTGCCAGCAGCGCCGTCGTTGCCTCTGGCTACACCTTC. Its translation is CASSAVVASGYTF.

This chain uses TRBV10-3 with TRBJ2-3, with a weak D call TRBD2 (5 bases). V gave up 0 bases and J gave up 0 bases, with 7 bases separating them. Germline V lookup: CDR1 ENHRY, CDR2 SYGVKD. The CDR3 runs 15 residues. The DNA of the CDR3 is TGTGCCATCAGTGAGTCTGGCGGGAGCACAGATACGCAGTATTTT. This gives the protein CAISESGGSTDTQYF.